These 14 T cell receptor beta chains were sequenced from one sample in a study of blood T cell repertoires in COVID-19. Clones were read by immunoSEQ multiplex PCR, and TCRdb kept only the in-frame ones, dropping some. The table includes approximately 170,000 clones, 90% to 95% detected once. The specimen sequenced was peripheral blood. These receptor sequences come from a woman aged 55-70 years with COVID-19, enrolled during active disease.

This clone was recorded once. Different DNA sequences within this sample yield the same CDR3. The chain joins TRBV4-3 to TRBJ2-2; TRBD2 matches at 8 bases. CDR3 length equals 16 residues. J gave up 0 bases and V 1 base, and 1 base lay outside the gene matches. Germline V gives CDR1 LGHNA, CDR2 YSLEER. As DNA, the CDR3 is TGCGCCAGCAGCCAAGGAGCGGGGGCGAACACCGGGGAGCTGTTTTTT. It specifies CASSQGAGANTGELFF.

This chain joins TRBV6-5 and TRBJ2-5; 10 bases align to TRBD1. Germline trimming cut 6 bases from V and 5 bases from J; bases unmatched to any gene: 9. Germline V gene data show CDR1 as MNHEY and CDR2 as SVGAGI. This CDR3 spans 15 amino acids. The CDR3, as DNA: TGTGCCAGCAGCCAGGAGACAGGGGGCTGGGAGACCCAGTACTTC. Its translation is CASSQETGGWETQYF.

This sequence joins TRBV18 and TRBJ1-5; D may be TRBD1 (5 bases). CDR3 length: 16 residues. From germline, CDR1 is KGHSH and CDR2 LQKENI. V shed 3 bases and J shed 0 bases, with 12 bases lying between them. The CDR3 protein is CASSPNTGNSNQPQHF. CDR3 nucleotides: TGTGCCAGCTCACCTAACACAGGAAATAGCAATCAGCCCCAGCATTTT. Together with reference TRBV18 and TRBJ1-5, the CDR3 gives the full variable domain: NAGVMQNPRHLVRRRGQEARLRCSPMKGHSHVYWYRQLPEEGLKFMVYLQKENIIDESGMPKERFSAEFPKEGPSILRIQQVVRGDSAAYFCASSPNTGNSNQPQHFGDGTRLSIL.

The chain couples TRBV19 to TRBJ1-4, with 9 positions matching TRBD1. The CDR3 has 16 amino acids. In germline, CDR1 is LNHDA, CDR2 SQIVND (reference sequence). V lost 5 bases and J lost 8; bases outside the gene matches: 12. CDR3 sequence (DNA): TGTGCCAGTAGTGGATACAGGGGGCGATTCCGAGAAAAACTGTTTTTT. Translation: CASSGYRGRFREKLFF. The full variable domain, in which reference TRBV19 and TRBJ1-4 provide the parts outside the CDR3, is DGGITQSPKYLFRKEGQNVTLSCEQNLNHDAMYWYRQDPGQGLRLIYYSQIVNDFQKGDIAEGYSVSREKKESFPLTVTSAQKNPTAFYLCASSGYRGRFREKLFFGSGTQLSVL.

The chain is built from TRBV7-2 and TRBJ1-2; 9 bases are a match to TRBD1. Germline lookup yields CDR1 SGHTA and CDR2 FQGNSA. The CDR3 contains 13 residues. J lost 8 bases, V lost 5 bases, and 6 bases had no gene match. CDR3 sequence reads: CASSRDRVNGYTF. The CDR3 DNA reads as TGTGCCAGCAGCCGGGACAGGGTAAACGGCTACACCTTC.

The genes are TRBV13 and TRBJ2-1; D perhaps matches TRBD2 (7 bases). CDR3 length: 16 amino acids. Deletions cut 3 bases from V and 5 bases from J, with 17 bases between. Looked up from germline, CDR1 is PRHDT and CDR2 is FYEKMQ (reference sequence). This chain's CDR3 is CASSLGGPNHHNEQFF. The DNA for the CDR3 is TGTGCCAGCAGCTTGGGGGGGCCCAACCACCACAATGAGCAGTTCTTC.

The chain uses TRBV2 and TRBJ1-1, with a possible D match to TRBD1 (5 bases). Between the trimmed V and J ends, which lost 7 bases and 7 bases, there was a span of 16 bases. Germline V gene lookup returns CDR1 SNHLY and CDR2 FYNNEI. CDR3 length: 13 amino acids. The CDR3: CASTPLGVLEAFF. CDR3 coding DNA: TGTGCCAGCACTCCCCTAGGGGTACTTGAAGCTTTCTTT.

The chain joins TRBV21-1 to TRBJ1-5; no check of the table's D call, TRBD1, against the DNA was made. TRBV21-1 is deemed a pseudogene. The CDR3 has 17 residues. CDR3 residues: CASSSSGTGKANQPQHF. The CDR3 coding sequence is TGTGCCAGCAGCTCCTCCGGGACAGGGAAGGCCAATCAGCCCCAGCATTTT.

The rearrangement uses TRBV5-1 and TRBJ1-5; 9 bases agree with TRBD1. Germline V gene data show CDR1 as SGHRS and CDR2 as YFSETQ. The CDR3 has 14 amino acids. The V segment lost 4 bases and the J segment 9 bases; nucleotides outside the gene matches: 8. The chain's CDR3 is CASSRGQGEVPQHF. The CDR3 DNA reads TGCGCCAGCAGCAGGGGACAGGGCGAGGTGCCCCAGCATTTT.

The genes are TRBV2 and TRBJ1-4; 8 bases are a match to TRBD1. The V gene end was trimmed by 6 bases and the J gene end by 8 bases; junction bases not matched to a gene: 8. CDR3 length equals 14 residues. The germline V gene encodes CDR1 SNHLY and CDR2 FYNNEI. The CDR3 protein is CASRDRARAEKLFF. The CDR3 bases are TGTGCCAGCAGGGACAGGGCCCGGGCCGAAAAACTGTTTTTT.

V and J are TRBV11-1 and TRBJ2-2, with a tentative D call TRBD1 (6 bases). V was trimmed by 3 bases and J by 0 bases, leaving 11 bases between them. There are 16 residues in the CDR3. CDR1 and CDR2 from the germline V gene are SGHAT and FQDESV (reference sequence). The CDR3 DNA sequence: TGTGCCAGCAGCTTCCAGACAGGCCCGAACACCGGGGAGCTGTTTTTT. Protein: CASSFQTGPNTGELFF. Filled out from reference TRBV11-1 and TRBJ2-2, the complete variable domain reads EAEVAQSPRYKITEKSQAVAFWCDPISGHATLYWYRQILGQGPELLVQFQDESVVDDSQLPKDRFSAERLKGVDSTLKIQPAELGDSAMYLCASSFQTGPNTGELFFGEGSRLTVL.

This sequence joins TRBV3-1 (or the pseudogene TRBV3-2) and TRBJ1-1; D perhaps matches TRBD1 (5 bases). CDR1 is LGHDT and CDR2 is YNNKEL in the germline V gene (reference sequence). CDR3 size: 14 residues. V was cut by 2 bases and J by 6 bases, with 13 bases left in between. For the CDR3, the DNA is TGTGCCAGCAGCCAAAGGGGATATGCGGCTGAAGCTTTCTTT. Translated: CASSQRGYAAEAFF.

The chain links TRBV10-3 to TRBJ1-2; possible D gene TRBD1, 6 bases. V gave up 6 bases and J gave up 4 bases, with 15 bases separating them. CDR3 length: 14 amino acids. Germline V lookup: CDR1 ENHRY, CDR2 SYGVKD. This CDR3 is CAIRVTGHPYGYTF. In DNA form, the CDR3 reads TGTGCCATCAGAGTGACAGGTCACCCCTATGGCTACACCTTC.

The CDR3 loop is CAWSHRGRITEAFF. The DNA for the CDR3 is TGTGCCTGGAGTCACAGGGGGCGAATAACTGAAGCTTTCTTT. This sequence joins TRBV30 and TRBJ1-1; 9 nucleotides agree with TRBD1. Germline V lookup: CDR1 GTSNPN, CDR2 SVGIG (reference sequence). The CDR3 extends over 14 amino acids. J lost 5 bases, V lost 2 bases, and 6 bases had no gene match. The full variable domain, rest sourced from reference TRBV30 and TRBJ1-1, is SQTIHQWPATLVQPVGSPLSLECTVEGTSNPNLYWYRQAAGRGLQLLFYSVGIGQISSEVPQNLSASRPQDRQFILSSKKLLLSDSGFYLCAWSHRGRITEAFFGQGTRLTVV.